Below, 28 T cell receptor beta chains from the same sample are listed, as sequenced in a study of cytomegalovirus exposure and HLA in healthy donors. 13 Jbeta primers and 60 Vbeta primers were used for the PCR. Repertoires were generated with immunoSEQ multiplex PCR, while TCRdb's copy carries only in-frame clones and drops some. The sample yields about 55,000 clones, 75% to 80% seen once. Sequenced: PBMCs. Every receptor here comes from a female donor in good health and CMV-seronegative.

The chain carries TRBV13 and TRBJ2-5; the D is unclear. V lost 4 bases and J lost 4, with 7 bases in between. The CDR3 has 12 residues. CDR1 and CDR2 from the germline V gene are PRHDT and FYEKMQ (reference sequence). The CDR3 nucleotides are TGTGCCAGCAGCTCTCCCGGAGAGACCCAGTACTTC. This gives the protein CASSSPGETQYF.

This clone has only one observation. The V gene is TRBV4-1, the J gene TRBJ2-2; possibly TRBD1 for D (5 bases). The CDR3 consists of 16 residues. Trimming took 4 bases from V and 6 from J, leaving 18 bases between them. Germline V gene lookup returns CDR1 MGHRA and CDR2 YSYEKL. This chain's CDR3 is CASSPQVVQGAGELFF. CDR3 nucleotide sequence: TGCGCCAGCAGCCCGCAAGTAGTCCAGGGCGCCGGGGAGCTGTTTTTT.

The chain has TRBV5-5 and TRBJ2-7, with D possibly TRBD1 on 5 matching bases. Trimming removed 2 bases from V and 4 bases from J, with 13 bases in between. The CDR3 runs to 14 residues. The V gene's germline CDR1 is SGHKS and CDR2 YYEKEE (reference sequence). In DNA form, the CDR3 reads TGTGCCAGCAGCTTTGGGGCTAAAGGATACGAGCAGTACTTC. Translating gives CASSFGAKGYEQYF.

This clone was seen more than once but under ten times. The chain couples TRBV10-3 to TRBJ1-1; D is ambiguous. This CDR3 contains 13 residues. V dropped 2 bases and J dropped 5 bases, with 9 bases sitting between them. Germline V gene lookup returns CDR1 ENHRY and CDR2 SYGVKD. The CDR3 loop is CAISEVALTEAFF. The DNA for the CDR3 is TGTGCCATCAGTGAGGTAGCCCTTACTGAAGCTTTCTTT.

V is TRBV30 and J is TRBJ2-7, with D unresolved. Germline loops: CDR1 GTSNPN, CDR2 SVGIG (reference sequence). The length of the CDR3 is 12 residues. The germline V and J ends were trimmed by 0 bases and 9 bases, with 12 bases remaining between them. CDR3 amino acids: CAWSVRARAQYF. For the CDR3, the DNA is TGTGCCTGGAGTGTACGTGCCCGAGCGCAGTACTTC. The full variable domain, rest sourced from reference TRBV30 and TRBJ2-7, is SQTIHQWPATLVQPVGSPLSLECTVEGTSNPNLYWYRQAAGRGLQLLFYSVGIGQISSEVPQNLSASRPQDRQFILSSKKLLLSDSGFYLCAWSVRARAQYFGPGTRLTVT.

This chain uses TRBV5-1 with TRBJ1-1; D might be TRBD1 (6 bases). Germline V gene sequence: CDR1 SGHRS, CDR2 YFSETQ. The CDR3 totals 18 residues. V was trimmed by 1 base and J by 0 bases, leaving 19 bases between them. In nucleotides, the CDR3 is TGCGCCAGCAGCTTGCCACAACAGGGAGGGTACATGAACACTGAAGCTTTCTTT. It encodes CASSLPQQGGYMNTEAFF.

This clone has more than one count but fewer than ten. This chain uses TRBV7-2 with TRBJ2-7; D possibly corresponds to TRBD1 (6 bases). Germline V gene data show CDR1 as SGHTA and CDR2 as FQGNSA. The length of the CDR3 is 14 residues. Deletions cut 1 base from V and 6 bases from J, with 13 bases between. The DNA of the CDR3 is TGTGCCAGCAGCTTAGTTTTGGGGGCCCGCGAGCAGTACTTC. It specifies CASSLVLGAREQYF.

This clone has a single count. DNA of the CDR3: TGCGCCAGCAGCGGGGACAGGGGAAGCTCCTACGAGCAGTACTTC. Translated: CASSGDRGSSYEQYF. The gene calls are TRBV5-1 and TRBJ2-7; 10 nucleotides match TRBD1. V dropped 4 bases and J dropped 0; count of bases not matched to a gene: 4. Per the germline V gene, CDR1 is SGHRS and CDR2 is YFSETQ. The CDR3 has 15 amino acids.

The chain combines TRBV18 with TRBJ1-3; the match to TRBD1 covers 8 bases. The CDR3 is 16 amino acids. V was clipped by 0 bases and J by 2 bases; unmatched bases: 3. The germline V gene has CDR1 KGHSH and CDR2 LQKENI. The CDR3: CASSPPRQGTGNTIYF. CDR3 bases: TGTGCCAGCTCACCACCGCGACAGGGGACTGGAAACACCATATATTTT.

The chain carries TRBV11-2 and TRBJ2-5; no reliable D call. Trimming left V 2 bases short and J 2 bases short, with 6 bases between. CDR1 and CDR2 from the germline V gene are SGHAT and FQNNGV. The CDR3 contains 13 residues. CDR3: CASSLFGQETQYF. As DNA, the CDR3 is TGTGCCAGCAGCTTATTCGGGCAAGAGACCCAGTACTTC.

The V call is TRBV5-1, the J call TRBJ2-5; the D gene is possibly TRBD1 (6 bases). The CDR3 extends over 14 amino acids. V lost 0 bases and J lost 4, with 10 bases in between. Germline CDR1 SGHRS, CDR2 YFSETQ. CDR3 sequence (DNA): TGCGCCAGCAGCTTGGGCGGCAGGGGAGAGACCCAGTACTTC. As protein: CASSLGGRGETQYF.

The chain is built from TRBV10-2 and TRBJ2-1; 8 bases agree with TRBD2. Per the germline V gene, CDR1 is WSHSY and CDR2 is SAAADI. The J segment lost 3 bases and the V segment lost 7 bases, leaving 5 bases of the junction unmatched. The CDR3 spans 14 residues. The CDR3 sequence: CASKVAGGYNEQFF. In nucleotides, the CDR3 is TGCGCCAGCAAAGTCGCGGGGGGCTACAATGAGCAGTTCTTC.

The rearrangement links TRBV19 to TRBJ2-5; 8 bases are a match to TRBD2. The CDR3 consists of 20 residues. Trimming at V came to 1 base and at J to 5 bases, leaving 21 bases not matched to a gene. Germline assignment: CDR1 LNHDA and CDR2 SQIVND (reference sequence). The CDR3 sequence is CASSIAGRRGGPFGGETQYF. The CDR3 coding sequence is TGTGCCAGTAGTATAGCAGGGAGACGGGGGGGCCCCTTCGGAGGCGAGACCCAGTACTTC.

The table lists this clone with a few counts. The chain combines TRBV25-1 with TRBJ1-1, with TRBD1 as a possible D gene (6 bases). V lost 3 bases and J 6 bases, leaving 17 bases between the germline ends. This CDR3 region has 15 residues. Germline V gives CDR1 MGHDK, CDR2 SYGVNS. The CDR3 DNA reads TGTGCCAGCAGTGAGATTGGGACACCCTCCGCTGAAGCTTTCTTT. Amino acids: CASSEIGTPSAEAFF.

In its sample, this clone was seen once. This chain connects TRBV5-8 to TRBJ1-2; D perhaps matches TRBD1 (5 bases). V lost 4 bases and J lost 6, with 16 bases in between. CDR1 and CDR2 (germline): SGHTS, YDEGEE. The CDR3 runs to 14 residues. CDR3 sequence reads: CASSHRQGSNGYTF. In DNA, the CDR3 is TGTGCCAGCAGCCACCGGCAGGGATCGAATGGCTACACCTTC.

This chain connects TRBV11-2 to TRBJ1-2, with 10 bases matching TRBD1. The germline V gene encodes CDR1 SGHAT and CDR2 FQNNGV. The CDR3 spans 16 residues. V gave up 5 bases and J gave up 5 bases; unmatched junction bases: 11. As DNA, the CDR3 is TGTGCCAGCAGCGAGGGACCGGGACAGGGGCATTATGGCTACACCTTC. Amino acid sequence: CASSEGPGQGHYGYTF.

This clone was observed a few times. This chain links TRBV9 with TRBJ2-7; 9 nucleotides match TRBD2. Losses at the gene ends were 4 bases for V and 7 bases for J; bases not matched to a gene: 12. The CDR3 runs 15 residues. Germline-derived CDR1 and CDR2 are SGDLS and YYNGEE. The CDR3 DNA is TGTGCCAGCAGCCTTCTAGCGGGGTCGGAGGGGGAGCAGTACTTC. Translation gives CASSLLAGSEGEQYF.

This clone was detected a few times. The chain joins TRBV2 to TRBJ1-1, with unresolved D. The CDR3 loop spans 12 amino acids. Germline V gene lookup returns CDR1 SNHLY and CDR2 FYNNEI. V dropped 7 bases and J dropped 0 bases, with 6 bases sitting between them. The CDR3 DNA reads as TGTGCCAGCACGGAGCTGAACACTGAAGCTTTCTTT. It yields the protein CASTELNTEAFF.

The chain has TRBV25-1 and TRBJ1-2; TRBD1 might be the D (5 bases). Trimming stripped 4 bases from V and 8 bases from J, with 8 bases between. Germline CDR1 MGHDK, CDR2 SYGVNS. The CDR3 loop spans 11 amino acids. CDR3 protein: CASSAGGGYTF. The CDR3 coding sequence is TGTGCCAGCAGTGCGGGGGGGGGCTACACCTTC.

As regards this clone: One end of the junction varies from germline; a read error may be responsible. The CDR3: CASSLGGGALSGANVLTF. Here the CDR3 DNA reads TGTGCTAGCAGCTTAGGCGGAGGGGCCCTCTCTGGGGCCAACGTCCTGACTTTC. The chain has TRBV7-7 and TRBJ2-6; D is possibly TRBD2 (6 bases). The CDR3 is 18 residues long. Germline V gene data show CDR1 as SSHAT and CDR2 as FNYEAQ (reference sequence). Combining the CDR3 with reference TRBV7-7 and TRBJ2-6 gives the whole variable domain GAGVSQSPRYKVTKRGQDVTLRCDPISSHATLYWYQQALGQGPEFLTYFNYEAQPDKSGLPSDRFSAERPEGSISTLTIQRTEQRDSAMYRCASSLGGGALSGANVLTFGAGSRLTVL.

Notes on this clone: Other DNA sequences from this sample encode an identical CDR3 as well. The rearrangement links TRBV4-2 to TRBJ2-1, with 7 positions matching TRBD2. The CDR3 loop spans 15 amino acids. With V trimmed by 1 base and J by 3 bases, 3 bases remained unmatched. The germline V gene encodes CDR1 LGHNA and CDR2 YNFKEQ. CDR3 nucleotides: TGTGCCAGCAGCCAAGGTCTAGCGGACTACAATGAGCAGTTCTTC. Its protein product is CASSQGLADYNEQFF.

V is TRBV2 and J is TRBJ2-6; D is possibly TRBD1 (5 bases). The V gene's germline CDR1 is SNHLY and CDR2 FYNNEI. V lost 4 bases to trimming and J lost 1 base, with 5 bases between them. The CDR3 consists of 14 residues. This CDR3 reads CASSGQSGANVLTF. DNA for the CDR3: TGTGCCAGCAGTGGACAGTCTGGGGCCAACGTCCTGACTTTC.

This rearrangement joins TRBV19 to TRBJ1-5; D is undetermined. Trimming removed 5 bases at V and 3 bases at J, with 5 bases between. Germline CDR1 is LNHDA and CDR2 is SQIVND (reference sequence). The CDR3 extends over 12 amino acids. Written as DNA, the CDR3 is TGTGCCAGTAGTTCATTCAATCAGCCCCAGCATTTT. Its translation is CASSSFNQPQHF.

This clone was seen only a few times. The chain recombines TRBV11-3 with TRBJ2-3, with D possibly being TRBD2 (6 bases). The CDR3 runs to 13 residues. CDR1 and CDR2 (germline): SGHNT, YENEEA. The ends were cut back, 5 bases at V and 4 bases at J, with 10 bases in the middle. This CDR3 is CASSKAGADTQYF. The CDR3 DNA reads TGTGCCAGCAGCAAAGCGGGTGCAGATACGCAGTATTTT.

This clone occurred a few times. This chain joins TRBV6-5 and TRBJ2-7; D remains ambiguous. Germline V gene data show CDR1 as MNHEY and CDR2 as SVGAGI. This CDR3 is 15 amino acids long. Deletions cut 5 bases from V and 2 bases from J, with 16 bases between. CDR3 region: CASSPITSNPYEQYF. The CDR3 nucleotides read TGTGCCAGCAGTCCGATTACATCGAACCCCTACGAGCAGTACTTC.

This chain joins TRBV7-3 and TRBJ1-1, with D possibly matching TRBD1 (6 bases). Trimming stripped 2 bases from V and 4 bases from J, with 8 bases between. CDR1 and CDR2 (germline): SGHTA, FQGTGA. This CDR3 comprises 13 residues. The CDR3 coding sequence is TGTGCCAGCAGCTTAGGACAGCGCACTGAAGCTTTCTTT. This encodes CASSLGQRTEAFF.

The V and J genes are TRBV19 and TRBJ1-2, with D possibly matching TRBD1 (6 bases). The CDR3 contains 15 residues. In germline, CDR1 is LNHDA, CDR2 SQIVND (reference sequence). Trimming left V 1 base short and J 2 bases short, with 11 bases between. The CDR3 nucleotides are TGTGCCAGTAGTATAGGGCGGGGGGCAAACTATGGCTACACCTTC. Protein sequence: CASSIGRGANYGYTF.

The chain recombines TRBV29-1 with TRBJ1-1, with 8 bases matching TRBD1. The V and J ends lost 7 bases and 7 bases, in that order; junction bases with no gene match: 8. This CDR3 is 12 amino acids long. Germline V gene sequence: CDR1 SQVTM, CDR2 ANQGSEA. DNA of the CDR3: TGCAGCGCCGGACAGGGTTCGAGTGAAGCTTTCTTT. It translates to CSAGQGSSEAFF. The variable domain in full, with the rest retrieved from reference TRBV29-1 and TRBJ1-1, is SAVISQKPSRDICQRGTSLTIQCQVDSQVTMMFWYRQQPGQSLTLIATANQGSEATYESGFVIDKFPISRPNLTFSTLTVSNMSPEDSSIYLCSAGQGSSEAFFGQGTRLTVV.